This T cell receptor (beta chain) was captured in a study of T cells in Graves' hyperthyroidism and ophthalmopathy. The wider study: Before treatment of any kind, peripheral blood was taken at initial diagnosis.

Study results and caveats: The authors' 13 V-J model separated ophthalmopathy from stable hyperthyroidism.

The CDR3 regions of TCR beta were amplified from RNA transcripts. A first-round RT-PCR of the TCR CDR3 used the HTBI primer set. TCRdb re-called the multiplex PCR reads through MiXCR, storing one row per CDR3 protein. The sample lists some 530,000 distinct CDR3 sequences; roughly 22% were seen once. Ophthalmopathy cases scored 3 or more on the Clinical Activity Score and 4 or more on NOSPECS grade, with duration below 3 months. Concerning this clonotype: Antigen unknown.

The CDR3 loop spans 13 amino acids. V dropped 3 bases and J dropped 2 bases, with 10 bases sitting between them. Per germline, CDR1 DFQATT and CDR2 SNEGSKA (reference sequence). Source material: blood. The sequence was obtained from a woman between 70 and 85 years old with Graves' ophthalmopathy. J is TRBJ2-5 and V is TRBV20-1, with D unresolved. CDR3 amino acids: CSASLPAQETQYF. The CDR3 DNA follows: TGCAGTGCTAGTCTCCCAGCTCAAGAGACCCAGTACTTC.